This T cell receptor beta chain emerged from a study of monozygotic twins with inflammatory bowel disease. TCRdb reprocessed the 5' RACE reads; each CDR3 protein has one entry and no DNA is given. This listing includes some 330,000 distinct CDR3 sequences. This clonotype originated in a human donor with ulcerative colitis or Crohn's disease, or a healthy co-twin of an affected twin (not recorded which). The sequenced sample consisted of blood.

The CDR3 spells CATSDVTQSSYNEQFF. This chain links TRBV24-1 with TRBJ2-1. Germline assignment: CDR1 KGHDR and CDR2 SFDVKD. The CDR3 consists of 16 residues.